A selection of T cell receptor beta chains follows, all from one sample in a study of blood T cell repertoires in COVID-19. The protocol was immunoSEQ multiplex PCR, while the TCRdb copy is restricted to in-frame clones and leaves out a portion. The table has some 70,000 clones, over 80% seen once; the top ten hold 6% to 9.5%. Sequenced sample: peripheral blood. Receptors originate from a human donor in a cohort sampled during active COVID-19. The CDR3 runs from the conserved cysteine through the conserved F or W. A D gene is named only where the DNA matches it firmly. Size is stated for part of the rows, as once, few or many counts, or as a class when the clone is expanded.

J: TRBJ1-6
V: TRBV7-2
size: .
D: .
CDR3: CASSLGNSINSPLHF
DNA: TGTGCCAGCAGCTTAGGGAACAGCATTAACTCACCCCTCCACTTT

J: TRBJ1-2
V: TRBV3-1/TRBV3-2
size: .
D: TRBD1
CDR3: CASSLSRDRVFYGYTF
DNA: TGTGCCAGCAGCCTTTCCCGGGACAGGGTGTTCTATGGCTACACCTTC

J: TRBJ2-1
V: TRBV4-1
size: .
D: TRBD2
CDR3: CASSQDNRGGQDEQFF
DNA: TGCGCCAGCAGCCAAGATAACCGGGGGGGCCAGGATGAGCAGTTCTTC

J: TRBJ2-3
V: TRBV7-2
size: .
D: .
CDR3: CASSRRSPSTDTQYF
DNA: TGTGCCAGCTCTAGAAGGAGCCCTAGCACAGATACGCAGTATTTT

J: TRBJ2-3
V: TRBV27
size: .
D: .
CDR3: CASSFWQSTDTQYF
DNA: TGTGCCAGCAGTTTCTGGCAGAGCACAGATACGCAGTATTTT

J: TRBJ2-1
V: TRBV5-8
size: .
D: .
CDR3: CASSSETSMGNEQFF
DNA: TGTGCCAGCAGCTCCGAGACTAGTATGGGGAATGAGCAGTTCTTC

J: TRBJ2-2
V: TRBV5-1
size: .
D: .
CDR3: CASSPKSGVTGELFF
DNA: TGCGCCAGCAGCCCCAAGTCCGGGGTTACCGGGGAGCTGTTTTTT

J: TRBJ1-2
V: TRBV28
size: few
D: TRBD1
CDR3: CASIMGQRNYGYTF
DNA: TGTGCCAGCATCATGGGACAGAGAAACTATGGCTACACCTTC

J: TRBJ2-7
V: TRBV5-1
size: .
D: TRBD2
CDR3: CASSLAWRAGVSRSYEQYF
DNA: TGCGCCAGCAGCTTGGCCTGGAGAGCGGGGGTATCTCGGAGCTACGAGCAGTACTTC

J: TRBJ2-7
V: TRBV6-5
size: .
D: TRBD2
CDR3: CASSYSGLAFYEQYF
DNA: TGTGCCAGCAGTTACTCGGGACTAGCTTTCTACGAGCAGTACTTC

J: TRBJ1-6
V: TRBV30
size: once
D: .
CDR3: CAWSGSQGPLHF
DNA: TGTGCCTGGAGTGGAAGTCAGGGTCCCCTCCACTTT

J: TRBJ2-3
V: TRBV30
size: once
D: TRBD2
CDR3: CAWSGGGGGSGSTDTQYF
DNA: TGTGCCTGGAGTGGCGGGGGGGGCGGTAGCGGGAGCACAGATACGCAGTATTTT

J: TRBJ2-7
V: TRBV18
size: .
D: .
CDR3: CASSQGGQTPHEQYF
DNA: TGTGCCAGCTCGCAGGGGGGACAGACCCCGCACGAGCAGTACTTC

J: TRBJ2-1
V: TRBV15
size: .
D: TRBD1
CDR3: CATSRVWQGALNEQFF
DNA: TGTGCCACCAGCAGAGTATGGCAGGGGGCGCTTAATGAGCAGTTCTTC